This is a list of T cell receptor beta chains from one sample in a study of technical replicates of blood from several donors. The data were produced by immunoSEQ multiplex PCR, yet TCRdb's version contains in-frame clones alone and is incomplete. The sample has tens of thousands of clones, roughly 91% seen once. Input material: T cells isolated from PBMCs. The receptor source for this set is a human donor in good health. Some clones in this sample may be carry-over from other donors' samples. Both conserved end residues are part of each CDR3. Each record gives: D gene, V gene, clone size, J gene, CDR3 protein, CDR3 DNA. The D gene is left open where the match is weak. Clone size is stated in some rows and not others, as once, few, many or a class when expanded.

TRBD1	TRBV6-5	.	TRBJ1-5	CASSYVAQGNQPQHF	TGTGCCAGCAGTTACGTGGCACAGGGGAATCAGCCCCAGCATTTT
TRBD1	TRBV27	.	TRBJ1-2	CASSPGTERFPYGYTF	TGTGCCAGCAGTCCCGGGACAGAAAGGTTTCCCTATGGCTACACCTTC
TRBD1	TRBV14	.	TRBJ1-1	CASSQDHGDSTEAFF	TGTGCCAGCAGCCAAGATCATGGGGACAGCACTGAAGCTTTCTTT
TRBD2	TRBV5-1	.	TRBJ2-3	CASSPGLAGGQGTDTQYF	TGCGCCAGCAGCCCGGGACTAGCGGGAGGGCAGGGGACAGATACGCAGTATTTT
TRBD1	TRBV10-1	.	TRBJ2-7	CASSKGQGRVYEQYF	TGCGCCAGCAGTAAGGGACAGGGCAGGGTCTACGAGCAGTACTTC
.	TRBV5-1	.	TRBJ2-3	CASSDGGWKSTDTQYF	TGCGCCAGCAGCGACGGGGGTTGGAAATCCACAGATACGCAGTATTTT
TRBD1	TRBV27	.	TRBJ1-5	CASDTGDSNQPQHF	TGTGCCAGCGATACAGGGGATAGCAATCAGCCCCAGCATTTT
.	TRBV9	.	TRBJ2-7	CASSVGGSHADEQYF	TGTGCCAGCAGCGTAGGTGGGAGTCATGCGGACGAGCAGTACTTC
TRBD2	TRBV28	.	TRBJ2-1	CASSLVSGRTEQFF	TGTGCCAGCAGTTTAGTGTCCGGGAGGACTGAGCAGTTCTTC
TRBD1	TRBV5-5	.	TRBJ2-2	CASSTDRANTGELFF	TGTGCCAGCAGCACGGACAGGGCTAACACCGGGGAGCTGTTTTTT
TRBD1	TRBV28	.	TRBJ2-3	CASSDRGGTDTQYF	TGTGCCAGCAGTGACAGGGGCGGCACAGATACGCAGTATTTT
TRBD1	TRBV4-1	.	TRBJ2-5	CASSQENTGTGGRETQYF	TGCGCCAGCAGCCAAGAAAATACCGGGACAGGGGGGCGAGAGACCCAGTACTTC
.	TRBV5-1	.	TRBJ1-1	CASSLAGPTEAFF	TGCGCCAGCAGCTTGGCAGGGCCCACTGAAGCTTTCTTT
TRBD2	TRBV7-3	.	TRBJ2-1	CASSFLGGRPFF	TGTGCCAGCAGCTTTCTGGGGGGGAGACCGTTCTTC
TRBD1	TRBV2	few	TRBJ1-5	CASDGTGNQPQHF	TGTGCCAGCGACGGGACAGGGAATCAGCCCCAGCATTTT
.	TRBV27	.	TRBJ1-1	CASGLAGTEAFF	TGTGCCAGCGGACTTGCGGGCACTGAAGCTTTCTTT
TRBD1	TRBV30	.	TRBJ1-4	CAWSRGGDNEKLFF	TGTGCCTGGAGCAGAGGGGGCGATAATGAAAAACTGTTTTTT
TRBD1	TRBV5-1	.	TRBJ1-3	CASSPIGGGGNTIYF	TGCGCCAGCAGCCCTATAGGGGGCGGAGGAAACACCATATATTTT
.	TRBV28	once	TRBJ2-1	CASSFVGGTYNEQFF	TGTGCCAGCAGTTTTGTTGGCGGGACCTACAATGAGCAGTTCTTC
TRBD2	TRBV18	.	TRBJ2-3	CASSARRGGFTDTQYF	TGTGCCAGCTCAGCTAGACGGGGGGGATTCACAGATACGCAGTATTTT
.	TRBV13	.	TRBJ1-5	CASSLGPYSNQPQHF	TGTGCCAGCAGCTTAGGCCCGTATAGCAATCAGCCCCAGCATTTT
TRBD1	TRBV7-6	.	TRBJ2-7	CASSPDRVTATQQYF	TGTGCCAGCAGCCCGGACAGGGTGACGGCCACGCAGCAGTACTTC
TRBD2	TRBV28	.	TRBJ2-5	CASSPRGGRKTQYF	TGTGCCAGCAGTCCCCGGGGGGGGCGAAAGACCCAGTACTTC
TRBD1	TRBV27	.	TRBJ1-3	CASSFNRGSGNTIYF	TGTGCCAGCAGTTTTAACAGGGGTTCGGGAAACACCATATATTTT
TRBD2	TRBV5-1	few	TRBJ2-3	CASSLILAGGSDTQYF	TGCGCCAGCAGCTTGATCTTAGCGGGAGGGTCTGATACGCAGTATTTT
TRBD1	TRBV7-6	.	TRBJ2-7	CASSLGQGLSYEQYF	TGTGCCAGCAGTCTCGGACAGGGGCTTTCCTACGAGCAGTACTTC
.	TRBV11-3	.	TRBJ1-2	CASSLPVTDNYGYTF	TGTGCCAGCAGCCTACCAGTAACAGATAACTATGGCTACACCTTC
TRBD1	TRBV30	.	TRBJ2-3	CASTGQGDTQYF	TGTGCCTCAACGGGACAGGGCGATACGCAGTATTTT
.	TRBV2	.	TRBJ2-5	CASTRVQETQYF	TGTGCCAGCACCAGGGTCCAAGAGACCCAGTACTTC
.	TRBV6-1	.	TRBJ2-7	CASGRNADVHYEQYF	TGTGCCAGCGGGAGGAACGCCGACGTTCACTACGAGCAGTACTTC
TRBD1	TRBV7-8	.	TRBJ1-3	CASSLGWTGKAGNTIYF	TGTGCCAGCAGCTTAGGGTGGACAGGGAAAGCGGGAAACACCATATATTTT
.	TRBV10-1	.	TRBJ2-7	CASSEGPSSYEQYF	TGCGCCAGTTCGGAGGGCCCGAGCTCCTACGAGCAGTACTTC
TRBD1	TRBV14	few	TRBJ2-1	CASRRTGGLYNEQFF	TGTGCCAGCAGGCGGACAGGAGGACTTTACAATGAGCAGTTCTTC
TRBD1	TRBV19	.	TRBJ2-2	CASSLTGEPGELFF	TGTGCCAGTAGTCTCACAGGGGAACCCGGGGAGCTGTTTTTT
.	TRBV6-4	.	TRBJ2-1	CASSDSFLRDNEQFF	TGTGCCAGCAGTGACTCTTTCCTCCGAGACAATGAGCAGTTCTTC
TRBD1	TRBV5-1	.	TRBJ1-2	CASSWGQIYTF	TGCGCCAGCAGCTGGGGACAGATCTACACCTTC
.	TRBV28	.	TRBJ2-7	CASTDRVNEQYF	TGTGCCAGCACGGACAGAGTGAACGAGCAGTACTTC
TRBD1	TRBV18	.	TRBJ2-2	CASSPPGTGYSTGELFF	TGTGCCAGCTCACCCCCCGGGACAGGGTATTCCACCGGGGAGCTGTTTTTT
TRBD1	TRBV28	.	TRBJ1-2	CASSSGTVYGYTF	TGTGCCAGCAGCTCCGGGACAGTCTATGGCTACACCTTC
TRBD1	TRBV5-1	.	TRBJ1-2	CASRKTGESKGYTF	TGCGCCAGCAGAAAGACAGGGGAATCCAAGGGCTACACCTTC
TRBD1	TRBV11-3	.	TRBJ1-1	CASSYRDRNTEAFF	TGTGCCAGCAGCTACCGGGACAGGAACACTGAAGCTTTCTTT
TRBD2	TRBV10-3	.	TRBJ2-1	CAISGTSESSYNEQFF	TGTGCCATCAGTGGGACTAGCGAGAGCTCCTACAATGAGCAGTTCTTC